The clone carrying this TCR beta chain was observed a few times. The antigen is undetermined. This record comes from a study of beta chain features in type 1 diabetes. The overall study: There was similarity between patients and healthy donors in age, gender and cell yields. Examined across all samples were around 110,000,000 sorted cells.

Study-wide findings and caveats: Among patients, naive, central memory and Treg TCRB repertoires appeared more similar than among healthy donors. All four CD4+ subsets from Type 1 diabetes patients carried moderately but significantly shorter TCRB CDR3s.

The entirety of the isolated RNA underwent reverse transcription, so expressed TCRB transcripts were sequenced. Repertoires were generated with immunoSEQ multiplex PCR, while TCRdb's copy carries only in-frame clones and drops some. This repertoire shows about 340,000 clones, around 9.3% found once; its top ten account for around 1%. The CDR3 extends over 14 amino acids. V gave up 4 bases and J gave up 5 bases, with 14 bases separating them. Germline CDR1 reads LNHNV; CDR2 reads YYDKDF (reference sequence). The chain combines TRBV15 with TRBJ2-5, with a tentative D call TRBD1 (5 bases). The source material was central memory CD4+ T cells from blood. The TCR was taken from a man aged 25 to 40 with type 1 diabetes. CDR3 amino acids: CATSMQGNAETQYF. The CDR3 coding sequence is TGTGCCACCAGCATGCAGGGAAATGCCGAGACCCAGTACTTC. The whole variable domain, filled in from reference TRBV15 and TRBJ2-5, reads DAMVIQNPRYQVTQFGKPVTLSCSQTLNHNVMYWYQQKSSQAPKLLFHYYDKDFNNEADTPDNFQSRRPNTSFCFLDIRSPGLGDTAMYLCATSMQGNAETQYFGPGTRLLVL.